This T cell receptor beta chain was captured in a study of cytomegalovirus exposure and HLA in healthy donors. Overall study results and limits: Cytomegalovirus-associated TCR beta chains were listed, numbering 150 to 200.

Comment on this clone: Its antigen remains unidentified.

Germline V lookup: CDR1 PRHDT, CDR2 FYEKMQ (reference sequence). CDR3 length: 18 residues. Losses at the gene ends were 5 bases for V and 1 base for J; bases not matched to a gene: 5. TCRdb's copy holds only in-frame clones and misses some; the assay was immunoSEQ multiplex PCR. The sample lists about 73,000 clones, 80% to 90% seen once, with 3% to 4.5% in the top ten. The V call is TRBV13, the J call TRBJ2-1; 16 nucleotides agree with TRBD2. The TCR originated in a woman younger than 30 in good health and CMV-seropositive. Sequenced material: PBMCs. The CDR3: CASSQGLAGGKSYNEQFF. The CDR3 DNA reads TGTGCCAGCAGCCAGGGACTAGCGGGGGGGAAATCCTACAATGAGCAGTTCTTC.